This T cell receptor beta chain is drawn from a study of T cell responses to AZD1222 COVID-19 vaccine. Study-wide background: Second-dose intervals of approximately 4 or approximately 12 weeks were pooled. Points from the study as a whole: Just a handful of AZD1222 recipients tested seropositive at baseline. In a largely white British group with more females than males, clonal diversity was possibly underestimated. Spike-specific TCR breadth and depth grew following two AZD1222 doses.

CDR3 length: 16 residues. Germline loops: CDR1 MDHEN, CDR2 SYDVKM. V trimming: 6 bases; J trimming: 5 bases; junction bases outside the gene matches: 11. Concerning this clone: Its antigen is not identified.

Profiled with immunoSEQ multiplex PCR; TCRdb holds only in-frame clones, not every one. The repertoire holds 200,000 or so clones, with approximately 94% as singletons. The chain joins TRBV28 to TRBJ1-4, with 8 bases identical to TRBD1. The material sequenced was peripheral blood, taken on day 0 of AZD1222 vaccination. The source is an adult in good health. CDR3 coding DNA: TGTGCCAGCAGGCAAGAGACAGGGGCAAGAAATGAAAAACTGTTTTTT. Residues: CASRQETGARNEKLFF.